The present T cell receptor beta chain was sequenced within a study of shared clonotypes between healthy human individuals. Study-level results: All-four-donor shared clonotypes had higher generation probabilities than non-shared clonotypes did. Despite large depth, sorted-subset datasets appeared incompletely sequenced.

The study drew its donors from healthy HIV-negative adults without recent acute infections or vaccinations. Concerning this clone: The target antigen is unknown.

This CDR3 is built from 15 residues. The V and J ends lost 4 bases and 4 bases respectively, with 15 bases between them. Looked up from germline, CDR1 is SGDLS and CDR2 is YYNGEE. Generated by immunoSEQ multiplex PCR, the TCRdb table keeps only in-frame clones and is missing some. This table has 2 million to 2.5 million clones, 93% appearing once. Sequencing input: naive CD4+ T cells from PBMCs. This sample's subset: CD45RA+ positively selected. The V call is TRBV9, the J call TRBJ1-5; possible D gene TRBD1, 5 bases. This TCR derives from a man aged 18 to 29 in good health. Some clones in this sample may be carry-over from other donors' samples. The CDR3 reads CASSHGGGANQPQHF. The CDR3 nucleotides read TGTGCCAGCAGCCACGGAGGAGGGGCTAATCAGCCCCAGCATTTT.